The sequence of this T cell receptor beta chain was determined in a study of identical twins. Germline lookup yields CDR1 MGHDK and CDR2 SYGVNS. The CDR3 loop spans 16 amino acids. The V gene lost 2 bases and the J gene lost 0 bases, with 11 bases spanning the gap. This clonotype was detected many times. Its antigen is not known. TCRdb passed the 5' RACE reads through MiXCR, listing each CDR3 protein once. This table has about 280,000 distinct CDR3 sequences, around 8.8% appearing once. Notes on the study in general: Sequences that were out-of-frame, alpha and twin-shared displayed an excess of low generation probability.

These records were also assigned to another study, of yellow fever vaccine responses in identical twins.

The clonotype comes from a woman aged 18-29 years in good health. The V gene is TRBV25-1, the J gene TRBJ2-1; unclear D gene. The specimen sequenced was memory (CD45RO+) T cells sorted from blood. The CDR3 DNA follows: TGTGCCAGCAGTGAAAACCGTCCGAGCTCCTACAATGAGCAGTTCTTC. Its protein product is CASSENRPSSYNEQFF.